These T cell receptor beta chains were read from a single sample in a study of response to subunit inactivated influenza vaccine. MiXCR, applied by TCRdb to the RT-PCR reads, yields one record per CDR3 protein. The data show some 600,000 distinct CDR3 sequences, about 15% seen once. Sequencing was performed on PBMCs from blood, taken around two weeks before vaccination. The receptors stem from a man in his forties or fifties who received an inactivated influenza vaccine. Both conserved end residues are trimmed from each CDR3.

cdr3_length	v_call	j_call	cdr3_aa
14	TRBV30	TRBJ1-6	AWSGSRGPDNSPLH
13	TRBV6-1	TRBJ1-3	ASSVHLLSGNTIY
14	TRBV4-3	TRBJ2-3	ASSQQLSGKADTQY
14	TRBV19	TRBJ2-7	ASSPGLAGASYEQY
14	TRBV7-8	TRBJ2-2	ASSLGAGVWAGELF
19	TRBV11-1	TRBJ2-3	ASSSTTFGTQGARITDTQY
13	TRBV5-1	TRBJ2-2	ASSYHPPNTGELF
13	TRBV28	TRBJ2-6	ASSPWASGANVLT
13	TRBV4-3	TRBJ2-5	ASSETLWVQETQY
11	TRBV12-3/TRBV12-4	TRBJ1-2	ASRGGAIYGYT
13	TRBV5-6	TRBJ2-1	ASSLDPAPYNEQF
11	TRBV20-1	TRBJ1-2	SARDRLSYGYT
12	TRBV14	TRBJ2-7	ASSARTGWYEQY
15	TRBV4-2	TRBJ1-1	ASSQRGRRAMNTEAF
12	TRBV6-2/TRBV6-3	TRBJ2-1	ASSSGTVIHEQF